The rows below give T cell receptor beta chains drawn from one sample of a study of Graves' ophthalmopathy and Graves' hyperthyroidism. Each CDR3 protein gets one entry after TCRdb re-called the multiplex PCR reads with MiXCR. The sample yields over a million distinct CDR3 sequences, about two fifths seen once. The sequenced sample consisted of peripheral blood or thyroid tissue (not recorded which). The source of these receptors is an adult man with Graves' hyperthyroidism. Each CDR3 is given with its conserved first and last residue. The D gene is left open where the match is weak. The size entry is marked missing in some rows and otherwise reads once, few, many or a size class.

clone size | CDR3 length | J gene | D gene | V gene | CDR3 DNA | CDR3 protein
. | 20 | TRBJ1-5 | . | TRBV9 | TGTGCCAGCAGTTACCCCCTCGGCAGGGGCGCGGACGACAGCAATCAGCCCCAGCATTTT | CASSYPLGRGADDSNQPQHF
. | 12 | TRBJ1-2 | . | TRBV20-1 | TGCAGTGCTCAGACAGCAGCCTATGGCTACACCTTC | CSAQTAAYGYTF
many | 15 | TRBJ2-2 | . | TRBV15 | TGTGCCACCAGCAGAGTTGGTGTTAACACCGGGGAGCTGTTTTTT | CATSRVGVNTGELFF
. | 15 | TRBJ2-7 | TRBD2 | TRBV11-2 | TGTGCCAGCAGCACCGGACTAGCGGGAGTTTACGAGCAGTACTTC | CASSTGLAGVYEQYF
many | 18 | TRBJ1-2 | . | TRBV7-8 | TGTGCCAGCAGCCCCCCCGAGGTCCTTCTCCGCGAGGGATATGGCTACACCTTC | CASSPPEVLLREGYGYTF
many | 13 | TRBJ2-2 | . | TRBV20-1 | TGCAGTGCTAGATCCTGGAACACCGGGGAGCTGTTTTTT | CSARSWNTGELFF
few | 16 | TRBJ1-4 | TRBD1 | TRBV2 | TGTGCCAGCAGCCGGGACAGGGGTTCAACTAATGAAAAACTGTTTTTT | CASSRDRGSTNEKLFF
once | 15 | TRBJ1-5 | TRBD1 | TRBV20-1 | TGCAGTGCTAGATACCCTACAGGGGGGCATCAGCCCCAGCATTTT | CSARYPTGGHQPQHF
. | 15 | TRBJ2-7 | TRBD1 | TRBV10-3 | TGTGCCATCAGTGAAACCGGGACAGGGCTCAACGAGCAGTACTTC | CAISETGTGLNEQYF
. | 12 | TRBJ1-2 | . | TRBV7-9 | TGTGCCAGCAGTTCTTCAGGGGCCGGCTACACCTTC | CASSSSGAGYTF
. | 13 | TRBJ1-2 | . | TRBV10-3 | TGTGCCATCAGTGACGGAGCCTCCTATGGCTACACCTTC | CAISDGASYGYTF
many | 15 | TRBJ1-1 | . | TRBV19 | TGTGCCAGTAAAGAAGAACCCCTAAGGAACACTGAAGCTTTCTTT | CASKEEPLRNTEAFF
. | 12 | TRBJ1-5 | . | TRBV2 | TGTGCTAGAGAACAGCCCAATCAGCCCCAGCATTTT | CAREQPNQPQHF
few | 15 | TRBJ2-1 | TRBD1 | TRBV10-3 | TGTGCCATCAGTGAGTCTAGGGGGCTAAGGGATGAGCAGTTCTTC | CAISESRGLRDEQFF
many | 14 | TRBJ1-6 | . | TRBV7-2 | TGTGCCAGCAGCTTAGTACCTGAGGATTCACCCCTCCACTTT | CASSLVPEDSPLHF
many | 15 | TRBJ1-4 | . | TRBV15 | TGTGCCACCAGCGTACACCGGTCAACTAATGAAAAACTGTTTTTT | CATSVHRSTNEKLFF
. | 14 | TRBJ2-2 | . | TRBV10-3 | TGTGCCATCCAAACGGGGTGGGACACCGGGGAGCTGTTTTTT | CAIQTGWDTGELFF
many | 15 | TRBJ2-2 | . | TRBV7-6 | TGTGCCAGCAGCCGTTCAACTAGTAACACCGGGGAGCTGTTTTTT | CASSRSTSNTGELFF
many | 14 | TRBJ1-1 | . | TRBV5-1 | TGCGCCAGCAGCTCTGACACGGCGAGAACTGAAGCTTTCTTT | CASSSDTARTEAFF
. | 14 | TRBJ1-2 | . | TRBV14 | TGTGCCAGCAGCCAAGGGACAACGATTTATGGCTACACCTTC | CASSQGTTIYGYTF
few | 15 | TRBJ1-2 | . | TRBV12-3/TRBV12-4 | TGTGCCAGCGCCCGACGGGGCCGTGGGAGGTATGGCTACACCTTC | CASARRGRGRYGYTF
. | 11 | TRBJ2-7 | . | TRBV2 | TGTGCCAGCAGTTCCTTTGACGAGCAGTACTTC | CASSSFDEQYF
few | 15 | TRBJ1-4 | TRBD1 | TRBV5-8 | TGTGCCAGCAGCGACGCCGGGACAGGGAACGAAAAACTGTTTTTT | CASSDAGTGNEKLFF
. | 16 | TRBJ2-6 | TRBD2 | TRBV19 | TGTGCCAGTAGTATTGGGGGATATAGCGGGAGAAACGTCCTGACTTTC | CASSIGGYSGRNVLTF
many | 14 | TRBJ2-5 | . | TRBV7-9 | TGTGCCAGCAGCCCAGAGGGGGGCTGGGAGACCCAGTACTTC | CASSPEGGWETQYF
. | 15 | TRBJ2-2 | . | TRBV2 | TGTGCCAGCAGTGACCAAACTCCGGGCACCGGGGAGCTGTTTTTT | CASSDQTPGTGELFF
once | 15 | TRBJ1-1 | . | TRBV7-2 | TGTGCCAGCAGCAGTAGCGGGAGCATGAACACTGAAGCTTTCTTT | CASSSSGSMNTEAFF
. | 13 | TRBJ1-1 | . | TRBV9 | TGTGCCAGCAGCGACGAAGGGGGATCTGAAGCTTTCTTT | CASSDEGGSEAFF
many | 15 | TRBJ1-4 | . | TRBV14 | TGTGCCAGCAGCCAAGAGTCCGTTCCTGACGAAAAACTGTTTTTT | CASSQESVPDEKLFF
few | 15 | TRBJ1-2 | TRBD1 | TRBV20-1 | TGCAGTGCTAGAGATGGTGACAGGGAAACGCATGGCTACACCTTC | CSARDGDRETHGYTF
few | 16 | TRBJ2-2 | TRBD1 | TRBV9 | TGTGCCAGCAGTGGCCGACAGGGGATATCAACCGGGGAGCTGTTTTTT | CASSGRQGISTGELFF